Listed here are 11 T cell receptor beta chains from one sample, sequenced in a study of cytomegalovirus exposure and HLA in healthy donors. PCR amplification relied on 60 Vbeta primers (plus 13 Jbeta primers). The method was immunoSEQ multiplex PCR; TCRdb's version includes in-frame clones alone and lacks a portion of them. The table has 200,000 or so clones, roughly three quarters seen once. The sample comprised PBMCs. The receptor set was obtained from a man between 45 and 60 years old in good health and CMV-seronegative.

The chain carries TRBV5-5 and TRBJ2-6; D not resolved. Germline V lookup: CDR1 SGHKS, CDR2 YYEKEE (reference sequence). The V gene lost 4 bases and the J gene lost 0 bases, with 5 bases spanning the gap. This CDR3 spans 14 amino acids. The CDR3 sequence: CASSLGSGANVLTF. The CDR3 DNA follows: TGTGCCAGCAGCCTCGGCTCTGGGGCCAACGTCCTGACTTTC.

This chain uses TRBV11-2 with TRBJ2-7; TRBD2 is a possible D gene (7 bases). In germline, CDR1 is SGHAT, CDR2 FQNNGV. The length of the CDR3 is 15 residues. Trimming pared 6 bases from V and 5 bases from J, leaving 20 bases between. As DNA, the CDR3 is TGTGCCAGCAGAAGGGGGGGGGCTAGTCGCGACGAGCAGTACTTC. Its translation is CASRRGGASRDEQYF.

The gene calls are TRBV5-4 and TRBJ1-1, with D hard to call. CDR3 length equals 10 residues. CDR1 is SGHNT and CDR2 is YYREEE in the germline V gene (reference sequence). V lost 7 bases to trimming and J lost 4 bases, with 5 bases between them. CDR3 coding DNA: TGTGCCAGCCAATTCACTGAAGCTTTCTTT. The encoded protein is CASQFTEAFF.

For this clone: The same CDR3 arises from other DNA sequences in this sample as well. The chain combines TRBV9 with TRBJ2-7; 9 bases are a match to TRBD2. The CDR3 consists of 14 residues. Germline CDR1 is SGDLS and CDR2 is YYNGEE. The trim removed 2 bases at V and 4 bases at J, leaving 4 bases unmatched. CDR3 amino acids: CASSVGSGSYEQYF. DNA for the CDR3: TGTGCCAGCAGCGTGGGTAGCGGGAGTTACGAGCAGTACTTC.

The chain uses TRBV5-1 and TRBJ2-2; TRBD2 matches at 9 bases. Trimming removed 0 bases from V and 3 bases from J; junction bases left unmatched: 9. Per the germline V gene, CDR1 is SGHRS and CDR2 is YFSETQ. The CDR3 is made up of 18 amino acids. The CDR3 loop is CASSLGLTAGGHTGELFF. In nucleotides, the CDR3 is TGCGCCAGCAGCTTGGGTCTAACAGCGGGAGGTCACACCGGGGAGCTGTTTTTT.

This chain uses TRBV7-8 with TRBJ2-3, with TRBD1 identical over 7 bases. J lost 0 bases, V lost 2 bases, and 11 bases had no gene match. In germline, CDR1 is SGHVS, CDR2 FQNEAQ. The CDR3 spans 18 residues. For the CDR3, the DNA is TGTGCCAGCAGCTTAACAAGGGGGCAGGGTGGGAGCACAGATACGCAGTATTTT. This sequence encodes CASSLTRGQGGSTDTQYF.

The chain joins TRBV6-6 to TRBJ1-1; the D is unclear. CDR3 length: 16 amino acids. Germline V lookup: CDR1 MNHNY, CDR2 SVGAGI (reference sequence). Trimming shortened V by 0 bases and J by 1 base, and 12 bases separated the two germline ends. The CDR3 DNA sequence: TGTGCCAGCAGTTACTCGATTGGCAGACAGAACACTGAAGCTTTCTTT. Translation gives CASSYSIGRQNTEAFF.

The rearrangement links TRBV15 to TRBJ1-4, with 9 positions matching TRBD1. Germline V gene lookup returns CDR1 LNHNV and CDR2 YYDKDF (reference sequence). With 5 bases clipped from V and 10 bases from J, the junction kept 14 bases outside the gene matches. The CDR3 sequence is 16 residues long. This chain's CDR3 is CATSLPRQGVNGKLFF. The CDR3 DNA sequence: TGTGCCACCAGCTTACCCCGACAGGGGGTAAACGGAAAACTGTTTTTT.

This clone showed up just a few times. This rearrangement joins TRBV5-4 to TRBJ2-7; 8 bases line up with TRBD2. This CDR3 region has 16 residues. CDR1 and CDR2 (germline): SGHNT, YYREEE (reference sequence). V shed 0 bases, J shed 2 bases, and the junction held 7 bases outside the gene matches. Here the CDR3 DNA reads TGTGCCAGCAGCTTGGGGGCCACTAGCGGACCCTACGAGCAGTACTTC. It is translated as CASSLGATSGPYEQYF. Variable domain in full (rest from reference TRBV5-4 and TRBJ2-7): ETGVTQSPTHLIKTRGQQVTLRCSSQSGHNTVSWYQQALGQGPQFIFQYYREEENGRGNFPPRFSGLQFPNYSSELNVNALELDDSALYLCASSLGATSGPYEQYFGPGTRLTVT.

V is TRBV7-2 and J is TRBJ1-1, with TRBD1 matching over 7 bases. This CDR3 comprises 14 residues. The germline V gene encodes CDR1 SGHTA and CDR2 FQGNSA. With 5 bases clipped from V and 5 bases from J, the junction kept 8 bases outside the gene matches. The CDR3: CASSKQGKGTEAFF. The CDR3 nucleotides are TGTGCCAGCAGCAAACAGGGGAAGGGAACTGAAGCTTTCTTT.

The chain is built from TRBV4-1 and TRBJ2-7; D is unclear. The V gene's germline CDR1 is MGHRA and CDR2 YSYEKL. The CDR3 runs to 13 residues. V gave up 4 bases and J gave up 4 bases, with 11 bases separating them. The chain's CDR3 is CASSLSHEYEQYF. CDR3 DNA sequence: TGCGCCAGCAGCCTATCACACGAATACGAGCAGTACTTC.